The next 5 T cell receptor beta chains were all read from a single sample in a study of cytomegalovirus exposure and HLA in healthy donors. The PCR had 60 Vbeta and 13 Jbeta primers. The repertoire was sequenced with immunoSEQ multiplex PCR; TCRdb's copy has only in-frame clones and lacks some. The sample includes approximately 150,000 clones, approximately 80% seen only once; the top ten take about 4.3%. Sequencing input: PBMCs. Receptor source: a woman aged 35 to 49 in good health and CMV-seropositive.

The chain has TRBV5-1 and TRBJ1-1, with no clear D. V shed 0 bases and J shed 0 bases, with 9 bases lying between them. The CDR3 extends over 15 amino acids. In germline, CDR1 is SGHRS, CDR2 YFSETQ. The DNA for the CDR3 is TGCGCCAGCAGCTTGGCGGAGGGAATGAACACTGAAGCTTTCTTT. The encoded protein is CASSLAEGMNTEAFF.

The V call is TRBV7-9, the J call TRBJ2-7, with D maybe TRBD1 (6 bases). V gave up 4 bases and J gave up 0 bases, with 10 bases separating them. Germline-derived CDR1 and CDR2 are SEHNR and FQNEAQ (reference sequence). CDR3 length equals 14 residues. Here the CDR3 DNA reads TGTGCCAGCAGCTCTAGGACAGCCTCCTACGAGCAGTACTTC. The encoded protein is CASSSRTASYEQYF.

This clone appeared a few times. The CDR3: CASSQVPLTGGDHEQYF. The CDR3 DNA sequence: TGTGCCAGCAGCCAAGTGCCCCTGACAGGGGGTGACCACGAGCAGTACTTC. This rearrangement joins TRBV7-9 to TRBJ2-7; 9 nucleotides match TRBD1. CDR3 length: 17 amino acids. V was pared by 5 bases and J by 5 bases, with 16 bases of the junction left unmatched. CDR1 is SEHNR and CDR2 is FQNEAQ in the germline V gene (reference sequence). Based on the CDR3 plus reference TRBV7-9 and TRBJ2-7, the full variable domain is DTGVSQNPRHKITKRGQNVTFRCDPISEHNRLYWYRQTLGQGPEFLTYFQNEAQLEKSRLLSDRFSAERPKGSFSTLEIQRTEQGDSAMYLCASSQVPLTGGDHEQYFGPGTRLTVT.

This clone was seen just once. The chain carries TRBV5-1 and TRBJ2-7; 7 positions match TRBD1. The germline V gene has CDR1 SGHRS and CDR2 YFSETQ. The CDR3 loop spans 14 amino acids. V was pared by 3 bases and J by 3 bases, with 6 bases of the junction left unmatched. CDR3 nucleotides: TGCGCCAGCAGCTGGGGTGACAGGGACTACGAGCAGTACTTC. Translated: CASSWGDRDYEQYF.

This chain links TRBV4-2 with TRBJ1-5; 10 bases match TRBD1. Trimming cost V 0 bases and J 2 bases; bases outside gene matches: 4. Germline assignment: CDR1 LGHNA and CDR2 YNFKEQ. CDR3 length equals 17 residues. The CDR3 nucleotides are TGTGCCAGCAGCCAAGACGGACAGGGGGGCGGCAATCAGCCCCAGCATTTT. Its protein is CASSQDGQGGGNQPQHF.